This entry features one TCR beta chain sequence. Its antigen is unidentified. A much larger clone differs from this one at a single base, so this may be a read error. Because it lacks the conserved phenylalanine or tryptophan at the end, this CDR3 is likely a read error. The data originate from a study of T cell repertoires in aging, cancer and after chemotherapy. Study-wide background: Glioblastoma patients receiving temozolomide-based therapy gave paired samples before and after chemotherapy. About 8.8 million TCR reads were in the whole dataset. The study, taken as a whole, reports: Median generation probability rose over the chemotherapy interval in each cancer cohort, suggesting rebound thymic output. In healthy donors, age-related TCR diversity loss mainly reflected lost richness.

Multiplex touch-down PCR with TRB-A/B primers amplified rearranged V-D-J TRB sequences. One entry per CDR3 protein, called by TCRdb with MiXCR from the multiplex PCR reads. This table holds more than 2,000 distinct CDR3 sequences, over 25% found once. Peripheral blood genomic DNA, not sorted cells or RNA, was the template. Sequencing was done on a sample of blood. The sequence came from a human donor with a solid tumor.

In DNA form, the CDR3 reads TGTGCCACCAGCAGAGTAGCAGAAGAGACCCAGTACTTA. Its translation: CATSRVAEETQYL. V usage is TRBV15 and J usage is TRBJ2-5; no firm D call. V dropped 1 base and J dropped 3 bases, with 6 bases sitting between them. The germline CDR1 and CDR2 sequences are LNHNV and YYDKDF (reference sequence). The CDR3 length is 13 residues.